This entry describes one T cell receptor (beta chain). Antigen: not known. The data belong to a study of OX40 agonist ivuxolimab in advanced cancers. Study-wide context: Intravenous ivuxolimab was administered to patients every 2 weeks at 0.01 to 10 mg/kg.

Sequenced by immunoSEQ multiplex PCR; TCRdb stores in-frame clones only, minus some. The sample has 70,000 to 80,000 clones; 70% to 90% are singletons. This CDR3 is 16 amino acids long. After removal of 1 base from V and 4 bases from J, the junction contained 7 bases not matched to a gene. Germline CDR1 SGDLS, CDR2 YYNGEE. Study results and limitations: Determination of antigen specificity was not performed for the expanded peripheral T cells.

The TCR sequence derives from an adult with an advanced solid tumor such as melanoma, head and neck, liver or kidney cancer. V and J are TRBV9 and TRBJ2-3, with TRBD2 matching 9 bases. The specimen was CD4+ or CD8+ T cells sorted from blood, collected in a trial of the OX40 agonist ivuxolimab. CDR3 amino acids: CASSVSGRSPADTQYF. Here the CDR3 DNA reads TGTGCCAGCAGCGTAAGCGGGAGGTCTCCAGCAGATACGCAGTATTTT.